This T cell receptor (beta chain) was observed in a study of beta chain features in type 1 diabetes. Study at large: Age, gender, cell numbers and subset yield matched between patients and controls.

Regarding the study as a whole: TCRB CDR3 length was moderately but significantly reduced in all four CD4+ subsets of Type 1 diabetes patients. Since sequencing was performed on cDNA, cells with high TCR expression could be over-represented.

Looked up from germline, CDR1 is GTSNPN and CDR2 is SVGIG (reference sequence). Trimming stripped 8 bases from V and 1 base from J, with 14 bases between. The CDR3 is 13 amino acids. TCRB transcripts that were expressed got sequenced, as all of the isolated RNA had been reverse transcribed. Profiled with immunoSEQ multiplex PCR; TCRdb holds only in-frame clones, not every one. This table has 640,000 or so clones, 11% to 15% appearing once. Concerning this clone: The target antigen is unknown.

The sample comprised naive CD4+ T cells from blood. The origin of this receptor is a young man with type 1 diabetes. This chain connects TRBV30 to TRBJ1-2, with D possibly TRBD1 on 5 matching bases. For the CDR3, the DNA is TGTGCCCGGATAGCGGGGCTTAACTATGGCTACACCTTC. Protein sequence: CARIAGLNYGYTF.